This T cell receptor beta chain was retrieved from a study of T cells in Graves' hyperthyroidism and ophthalmopathy. Looking at the study overall: Specimen type is peripheral blood, collected at initial diagnosis prior to any treatment.

CDR1 and CDR2 (germline): MNHEY, SVGAGI. There are 15 residues in the CDR3. Trimming removed 0 bases at V and 0 bases at J, with 8 bases between. There were TCR beta CDR3 regions amplified from RNA transcripts. During a first-round RT-PCR of the TCR CDR3, the HTBI primer set was used. Each CDR3 protein gets one entry after TCRdb re-called the multiplex PCR reads with MiXCR. The data show approximately 560,000 distinct CDR3 sequences, around a sixth seen once. The authors deemed Graves' hyperthyroidism stable absent ophthalmopathy progression within 18 months. Uncontrolled infections, other autoimmune diseases, pregnancy or lactation led to exclusion of patients. This clonotype showed up many times.

Sequenced sample: blood. The sequence derives from a woman aged 30 to 39 with Graves' hyperthyroidism. This chain uses TRBV6-5 with TRBJ1-1, with D hard to call. In nucleotides, the CDR3 is TGTGCCAGCAGTTACTCTGCGCCGATGAACACTGAAGCTTTCTTT. Protein: CASSYSAPMNTEAFF.